These 9 T cell receptor beta chains were all obtained from the same sample, sequenced in a study of radiation and T cells in renal cell carcinoma. Assay: immunoSEQ multiplex PCR; the TCRdb copy retains only in-frame clones and omits some. This sample yields 87,000 or so clones, of which approximately 86% are seen a single time; approximately 7.9% belongs to the top ten. Regarding time point: baseline pretreatment blood. Treatment meaning: 15 Gy SBRT to primary tumor, nephrectomy 4 weeks later. The sequenced sample was blood, obtained from a patient whose treatment included radiotherapy and nephrectomy. The receptors come from a man in his fifties or sixties with renal cell carcinoma.

This clone has just one count. V usage is TRBV19 and J usage is TRBJ1-1; D is possibly TRBD1 (5 bases). The CDR3 extends over 14 amino acids. Germline V gene lookup returns CDR1 LNHDA and CDR2 SQIVND (reference sequence). The V end lost 7 bases, the J end lost 3 bases, and 15 bases lay between the germline ends. The CDR3 coding sequence is TGTGCCAGTACCCGCTGGGGGTCGGACACTGAAGCTTTCTTT. Translating it yields CASTRWGSDTEAFF.

The chain recombines TRBV5-1 with TRBJ2-3; 11 bases align to TRBD2. Trimming at V came to 0 bases and at J to 1 base, leaving 10 bases not matched to a gene. Germline-derived CDR1 and CDR2 are SGHRS and YFSETQ. The CDR3 totals 19 residues. Here the CDR3 DNA reads TGCGCCAGCAGCTTGGCCGGCCAACTAGCGGGAGTCCGCACAGATACGCAGTATTTT. It specifies CASSLAGQLAGVRTDTQYF.

The chain is built from TRBV19 and TRBJ2-7, with 9 bases fitting TRBD1. J gave up 1 base and V 7 bases, and 14 bases lay outside the gene matches. Germline CDR1 LNHDA, CDR2 SQIVND (reference sequence). This CDR3 is 17 amino acids long. This chain's CDR3 is CASNQGRRTGASYEQYF. The DNA for the CDR3 is TGTGCCAGTAACCAGGGCCGCCGGACAGGGGCGTCCTACGAGCAGTACTTC.

The chain uses TRBV5-5 and TRBJ2-3; D remains unclear. The CDR3 sequence is 15 residues long. Germline V CDR1 and CDR2: SGHKS, YYEKEE (reference sequence). V lost 1 base and J lost 3, with 12 bases in between. The CDR3 DNA reads TGTGCCAGCAGCTTGATTAGCTATAGTACAGATACGCAGTATTTT. Residues: CASSLISYSTDTQYF.

The rearrangement links TRBV18 to TRBJ2-3; 11 positions match TRBD2. The CDR3 loop spans 19 amino acids. V shed 2 bases, J shed 1 base, and the junction held 11 bases outside the gene matches. Germline assignment: CDR1 KGHSH and CDR2 LQKENI. As DNA, the CDR3 is TGTGCCAGCTCACCAATAGGACTAGCGGGCCCCCATGGCACAGATACGCAGTATTTT. Amino acids: CASSPIGLAGPHGTDTQYF.

The V gene is TRBV7-9, the J gene TRBJ1-1, with D possibly being TRBD1 (6 bases). Germline CDR1 is SEHNR and CDR2 is FQNEAQ (reference sequence). The V gene lost 3 bases and the J gene lost 3 bases, with 17 bases spanning the gap. The CDR3 totals 16 residues. CDR3 in DNA: TGTGCCAGCAGCTTGGGCAGGGGCCCTGGGGACACTGAAGCTTTCTTT. Amino acids: CASSLGRGPGDTEAFF. Drawing the rest from reference TRBV7-9 and TRBJ1-1, the complete variable domain is DTGVSQNPRHKITKRGQNVTFRCDPISEHNRLYWYRQTLGQGPEFLTYFQNEAQLEKSRLLSDRFSAERPKGSFSTLEIQRTEQGDSAMYLCASSLGRGPGDTEAFFGQGTRLTVV.

The chain links TRBV7-2 to TRBJ2-5; D is possibly TRBD1 (5 bases). Trimming shortened V by 2 bases and J by 0 bases, and 19 bases separated the two germline ends. The CDR3 consists of 18 residues. CDR1 and CDR2 (germline): SGHTA, FQGNSA. The CDR3 DNA is TGTGCCAGCAGCTTACTCCAGGGATTTGGGGTAAACCAAGAGACCCAGTACTTC. This sequence encodes CASSLLQGFGVNQETQYF.

A note on this clone: The junction does not match germline at one end; this may be a read error. V usage is TRBV6-4 and J usage is TRBJ2-7; no reliable D call. The CDR3 has 15 residues. CDR1 MRHNA and CDR2 SNTAGT come from the germline V gene. CDR3 loop: CVSSPVAGHAYEQYF. The DNA of the CDR3 is TGTGTCAGCAGTCCCGTGGCAGGTCACGCCTACGAGCAGTACTTC.

The rearrangement joins TRBV19 to TRBJ1-4; D is undetermined. Germline CDR1 LNHDA, CDR2 SQIVND (reference sequence). The CDR3 has 15 residues. The V and J ends lost 4 bases and 2 bases respectively, with 11 bases between them. DNA of the CDR3: TGTGCCAGTAGTAATCAGATGGGGACTAATGAAAAACTGTTTTTT. Amino acids: CASSNQMGTNEKLFF.